This T cell receptor beta chain is from a study of cytomegalovirus exposure and HLA in healthy donors. Turning to the study itself: Approximately 180 million T cells yielded roughly 120 million unique TCR beta sequences, as an earlier analysis found.

In the PCR, 60 Vbeta and 13 Jbeta primers were used. Assay used: immunoSEQ multiplex PCR; TCRdb lists only in-frame clones, some missing. Here the sample spans over 120,000 clones, 78% being singletons. There are a few counts of this clone. The target antigen is unknown. Study-level results: Researchers reported in a later analysis that a missense DCLRE1C variant was tied to TCR beta V- and J-gene trimming. In a later analysis, HLA-associated TCR beta chains were more clonally expanded than equally common others.

V lost 9 bases to trimming and J lost 4 bases; unmatched junction nucleotides: 3. The length of the CDR3 is 12 residues. CDR1 is MNHEY and CDR2 is SVGAGI in the germline V gene. Sequencing was performed on PBMCs. This chain links TRBV6-5 with TRBJ1-1, with 9 bases that match TRBD1. This TCR derives from a woman aged 18-35 years in good health and CMV-seropositive. As DNA, the CDR3 is TGTGCCAGTACAGGGGGCTTCACTGAAGCTTTCTTT. Translating gives CASTGGFTEAFF.